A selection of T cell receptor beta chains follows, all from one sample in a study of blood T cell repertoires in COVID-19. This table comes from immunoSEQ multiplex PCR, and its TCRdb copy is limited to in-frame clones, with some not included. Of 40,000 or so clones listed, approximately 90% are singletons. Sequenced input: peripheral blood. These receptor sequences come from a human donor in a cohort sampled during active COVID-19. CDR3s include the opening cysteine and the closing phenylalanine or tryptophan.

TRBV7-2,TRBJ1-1,CASTNDRGATEAFF
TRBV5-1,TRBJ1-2,CASSLGPLYGYTF
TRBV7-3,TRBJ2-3,CASSPGLAGPDTQYF
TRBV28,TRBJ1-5,CASSPIDNYQPQHF
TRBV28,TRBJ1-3,CASSSGASMTRSGNTIYF
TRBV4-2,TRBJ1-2,CASSQTDLEYGYTF
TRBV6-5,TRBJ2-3,CASRITGLTQYF
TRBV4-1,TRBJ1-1,CASSHQGPEAFF
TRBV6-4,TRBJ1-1,CASSVTGGAEAFF
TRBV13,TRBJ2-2,CASTFYWTGVTGELFF
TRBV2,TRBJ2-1,CASSEGGYSYNEQFF
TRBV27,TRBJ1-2,CASSFVLKDRAHGGYTF
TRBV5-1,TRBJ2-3,CASRAGDVTDTQYF
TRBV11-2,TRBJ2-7,CASSLVITAWQYF
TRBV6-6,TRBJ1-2,CASSPPGHGYGYTF
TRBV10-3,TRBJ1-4,CAISQGATNEKLFF